These 7 T cell receptor beta chains originate from one sample sequenced in a study of long-term antiretroviral therapy in people with HIV. The immunoSEQ assay was v3.0, run at survey level. Produced via immunoSEQ multiplex PCR; TCRdb's table is partial and in-frame only. The sample yields nearly 25,000 clones, approximately 80% seen once. The sample here was unsorted PBMCs, taken 3 years after starting antiretroviral therapy. The origin of the receptors is a man aged 50-60 years with HIV.

The genes are TRBV4-2 and TRBJ1-1; D is ambiguous. Germline loops: CDR1 LGHNA, CDR2 YNFKEQ. The V and J ends lost 0 bases and 10 bases respectively, with 6 bases between them. This CDR3 comprises 11 residues. CDR3 protein: CASSQDGVAFF. The CDR3 DNA reads TGTGCCAGCAGCCAAGACGGGGTAGCTTTCTTT.

This chain connects TRBV25-1 to TRBJ2-7; 10 nucleotides align to TRBD2. V lost 3 bases, J lost 6 bases, and 8 bases stayed unmatched. The CDR3 contains 15 residues. Germline CDR1 and CDR2: MGHDK and SYGVNS. Here the CDR3 reads CASSDTSGVRGEQYF. CDR3 DNA sequence: TGTGCCAGCAGTGATACTAGCGGGGTGAGGGGCGAGCAGTACTTC.

This chain connects TRBV7-9 to TRBJ2-3; D ambiguous. Germline CDR1 SEHNR, CDR2 FQNEAQ (reference sequence). The CDR3 runs 13 residues. Deletions cut 4 bases from V and 0 bases from J, with 5 bases between. The CDR3 loop reads CASSSKSTDTQYF. In DNA, the CDR3 is TGTGCCAGCAGCTCCAAGAGCACAGATACGCAGTATTTT.

V gene TRBV28 combines with J gene TRBJ2-3; 7 bases match TRBD2. CDR3 size: 14 residues. With 4 bases clipped from V and 11 bases from J, the junction kept 12 bases outside the gene matches. Germline V lookup: CDR1 MDHEN, CDR2 SYDVKM. CDR3 loop: CASSYPLSRGLQYF. In DNA form, the CDR3 reads TGTGCCAGCAGTTACCCTCTCTCGCGGGGGTTGCAGTATTTT.

The V gene is TRBV6-1, the J gene TRBJ2-2; D uncertain. The V and J ends lost 7 bases and 4 bases respectively, with 13 bases between them. The length of the CDR3 is 14 residues. Germline V lookup: CDR1 MNHNS, CDR2 SASEGT. The CDR3 DNA sequence: TGTGCCAGCAATACAGATCTGGGCACCGGGGAGCTGTTTTTT. It codes for CASNTDLGTGELFF.

This chain links TRBV7-2 with TRBJ2-7, with 7 bases matching TRBD1. Per germline, CDR1 SGHTA and CDR2 FQGNSA. The CDR3 totals 15 residues. V dropped 3 bases and J dropped 1; count of bases not matched to a gene: 6. CDR3: CASSLNRGGSYEQYF. The CDR3 DNA sequence: TGTGCCAGCAGCTTGAACAGGGGTGGGTCCTACGAGCAGTACTTC.

The chain has TRBV28 and TRBJ1-5, with 11 bases identical to TRBD1. The CDR3 extends over 16 amino acids. Germline V gives CDR1 MDHEN, CDR2 SYDVKM. Germline trimming cut 3 bases from V and 3 bases from J; bases unmatched to any gene: 4. The CDR3 sequence: CASSFQGQGVNQPQHF. DNA for the CDR3: TGTGCCAGCAGTTTCCAGGGACAGGGGGTCAATCAGCCCCAGCATTTT.